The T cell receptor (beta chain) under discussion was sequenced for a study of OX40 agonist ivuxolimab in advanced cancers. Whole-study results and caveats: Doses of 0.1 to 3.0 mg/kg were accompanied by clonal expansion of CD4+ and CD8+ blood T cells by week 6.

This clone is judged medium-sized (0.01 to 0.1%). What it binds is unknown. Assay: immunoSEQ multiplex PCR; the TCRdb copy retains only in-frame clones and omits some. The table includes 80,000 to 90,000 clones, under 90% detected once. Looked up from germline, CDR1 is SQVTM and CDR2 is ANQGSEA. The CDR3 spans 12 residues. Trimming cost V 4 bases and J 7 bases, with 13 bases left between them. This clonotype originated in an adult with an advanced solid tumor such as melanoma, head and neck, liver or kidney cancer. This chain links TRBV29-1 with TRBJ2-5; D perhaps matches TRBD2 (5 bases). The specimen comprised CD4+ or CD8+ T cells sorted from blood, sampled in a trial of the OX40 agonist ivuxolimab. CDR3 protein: CSVGPQEVTQYF. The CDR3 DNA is TGCAGCGTTGGGCCTCAGGAGGTGACCCAGTACTTC.